These 29 T cell receptor beta chains originate from one sample sequenced in a study of shared clonotypes between healthy human individuals. TCRdb's table, derived via immunoSEQ multiplex PCR, lists solely in-frame clones and lacks some. The sample includes 650,000 to 800,000 clones, approximately 72% seen only once; the top ten take under 2%. The sequenced sample was memory CD4+ T cells sorted from blood. Subset: CD45RA-negative fraction. These receptor sequences come from a woman aged 25 to 39 in good health.

The DNA for the CDR3 is TGTGCCAGCACTTCCGGGACTAGCGCTTACAATGAGCAGTTCTTC. It yields the protein CASTSGTSAYNEQFF. The V call is TRBV28, the J call TRBJ2-1; 10 nucleotides line up with TRBD2. The CDR3 is 15 amino acids. CDR1 is MDHEN and CDR2 is SYDVKM in the germline V gene. The V gene end was trimmed by 7 bases and the J gene end by 4 bases; junction bases not matched to a gene: 7.

This clone was seen many times. This sequence joins TRBV19 and TRBJ1-2; D is possibly TRBD1 (6 bases). With 3 bases removed from V and 7 bases from J, the gap between germline ends came to 27 bases. CDR1 is LNHDA, CDR2 SQIVND, per germline (reference sequence). The CDR3 length is 18 residues. The CDR3 DNA sequence: TGTGCCAGTAGTATTGGGGCCGGGACACCGAGGCCTCCGGGTGGCTACACCTTC. Translated: CASSIGAGTPRPPGGYTF.

This clone was seen a few times. CDR3 sequence: CATSRHPQISNQPQHF. Written as DNA, the CDR3 is TGTGCCACCAGCAGACACCCCCAGATTAGCAATCAGCCCCAGCATTTT. The chain recombines TRBV15 with TRBJ1-5; D unclear. This CDR3 has 16 residues. With 2 bases removed from V and 0 bases from J, the gap between germline ends came to 11 bases. CDR1 is LNHNV, CDR2 YYDKDF, per germline (reference sequence).

The chain uses TRBV6-6 and TRBJ1-4, with D perhaps TRBD1 (6 bases). V was cut by 8 bases and J by 7 bases, with 17 bases left in between. The CDR3 loop spans 14 amino acids. CDR1 and CDR2 from the germline V gene are MNHNY and SVGAGI (reference sequence). CDR3 DNA sequence: TGTGCCAGCGATGAAAACAGGGACGGTGAAAAACTGTTTTTT. Residues: CASDENRDGEKLFF.

This chain connects TRBV11-2 to TRBJ2-1; 8 bases line up with TRBD2. Losses at the gene ends were 4 bases for V and 10 bases for J; bases not matched to a gene: 6. Germline V gene lookup returns CDR1 SGHAT and CDR2 FQNNGV. The CDR3 extends over 13 amino acids. For the CDR3, the DNA is TGTGCCAGCAGCTATTCTCTAGCGGGCGAGCAGTTCTTC. It is translated as CASSYSLAGEQFF. Full variable domain (remainder filled in from reference TRBV11-2 and TRBJ2-1): EAGVAQSPRYKIIEKRQSVAFWCNPISGHATLYWYQQILGQGPKLLIQFQNNGVVDDSQLPKDRFSAERLKGVDSTLKIQPAKLEDSAVYLCASSYSLAGEQFFGPGTRLTVL.

This clone has a single count. The chain combines TRBV7-2 with TRBJ2-3; perhaps D is TRBD1 or TRBD2 (5 bases each). CDR1 SGHTA and CDR2 FQGNSA come from the germline V gene. V was cut by 6 bases and J by 6 bases, with 19 bases left in between. This CDR3 is 15 amino acids long. CDR3 protein: CASRSMDWDLDTQYF. In nucleotides, the CDR3 is TGTGCCAGCAGGTCAATGGACTGGGACCTTGATACGCAGTATTTT.

V gene TRBV18 combines with J gene TRBJ2-1, with TRBD2 matching 8 bases. This CDR3 has 16 amino acids. From germline, CDR1 is KGHSH and CDR2 LQKENI. V trimming: 3 bases; J trimming: 5 bases; junction bases outside the gene matches: 9. The CDR3 DNA sequence: TGTGCCAGCTCACCCTTCACGGGGCGGGGGGACAATGAGCAGTTCTTC. Amino acid sequence: CASSPFTGRGDNEQFF. Full variable domain (outside the CDR3, taken from reference TRBV18 and TRBJ2-1): NAGVMQNPRHLVRRRGQEARLRCSPMKGHSHVYWYRQLPEEGLKFMVYLQKENIIDESGMPKERFSAEFPKEGPSILRIQQVVRGDSAAYFCASSPFTGRGDNEQFFGPGTRLTVL.

The chain employs TRBV25-1 and TRBJ1-1; 7 bases map to TRBD1. Unmatched junction bases numbered 7, after V lost 2 bases and J lost 1 base. Germline CDR1 reads MGHDK; CDR2 reads SYGVNS. The CDR3 has 16 amino acids. The CDR3 region is CASSEKTGVRNTEAFF. As DNA, the CDR3 is TGTGCCAGCAGTGAAAAAACAGGGGTGCGGAACACTGAAGCTTTCTTT.

J is TRBJ2-7 and V is TRBV5-1, with 7 bases that match TRBD2. The J segment lost 3 bases and the V segment lost 0 bases, leaving 9 bases of the junction unmatched. The CDR3 covers 16 residues. Germline V lookup: CDR1 SGHRS, CDR2 YFSETQ. The CDR3 spells CASSLALGRMDYEQYF. CDR3 sequence (DNA): TGCGCCAGCAGCTTGGCCCTCGGGAGGATGGACTACGAGCAGTACTTC. Drawing the rest from reference TRBV5-1 and TRBJ2-7, the complete variable domain is KAGVTQTPRYLIKTRGQQVTLSCSPISGHRSVSWYQQTPGQGLQFLFEYFSETQRNKGNFPGRFSGRQFSNSRSEMNVSTLELGDSALYLCASSLALGRMDYEQYFGPGTRLTVT.

This clone came up a few times. V usage is TRBV10-1 and J usage is TRBJ1-1; D is undetermined. The CDR3 is made up of 13 amino acids. V was trimmed by 1 base and J by 3 bases, leaving 6 bases between them. Germline assignment: CDR1 WNHNN and CDR2 SYGVQD (reference sequence). The CDR3 reads CASSEFEYTEAFF. CDR3 nucleotides: TGCGCCAGCAGTGAGTTTGAGTACACTGAAGCTTTCTTT.

This clone was found once. J is TRBJ2-3 and V is TRBV28; 7 nucleotides match TRBD2. V lost 5 bases and J lost 5; bases outside the gene matches: 16. The CDR3 length is 17 residues. Germline V gene lookup returns CDR1 MDHEN and CDR2 SYDVKM. The CDR3 region has the DNA TGTGCCAGCAGTCTAACCCTCTTAGCGGGCCAGGGAGATACGCAGTATTTT. It specifies CASSLTLLAGQGDTQYF.

As to this clone: Other DNA sequences of this sample code for an identical CDR3. J is TRBJ1-4 and V is TRBV5-1; 8 bases match TRBD1. Germline V CDR1 and CDR2: SGHRS, YFSETQ. Trimming took 0 bases from V and 7 from J; bases not matched to a gene: 2. The CDR3 has 14 residues. The CDR3 coding sequence is TGCGCCAGCAGCTTGGGACAGGGGAGTGAAAAACTGTTTTTT. Residues: CASSLGQGSEKLFF.

The gene calls are TRBV5-1 and TRBJ1-5, with a tentative D call TRBD1 (5 bases). V was cut by 0 bases and J by 7 bases, with 14 bases left in between. Per germline, CDR1 SGHRS and CDR2 YFSETQ. CDR3 length: 15 residues. The CDR3 nucleotides are TGCGCCAGCAGCTTGGAAGGGGAGGGATACCAGCCCCAGCATTTT. Translating gives CASSLEGEGYQPQHF.

The J gene is TRBJ2-4, the V gene TRBV5-1; no reliable D call. CDR3 length: 14 amino acids. V dropped 0 bases and J dropped 4 bases, with 8 bases sitting between them. Germline values: CDR1 SGHRS, CDR2 YFSETQ. The DNA of the CDR3 is TGCGCCAGCAGCTTGGATGCCTCAAAAAACATTCAGTACTTC. Protein: CASSLDASKNIQYF.

This chain's CDR3 is CASRPVGALPYEQYF. For the CDR3, the DNA is TGTGCCAGCCGCCCCGTGGGCGCGTTACCATACGAGCAGTACTTC. The gene calls are TRBV27 and TRBJ2-7; the D is unclear. V lost 8 bases to trimming and J lost 4 bases, with 21 bases between them. The CDR3 covers 15 residues. Germline V gene lookup returns CDR1 MNHEY and CDR2 SMNVEV (reference sequence).

The genes are TRBV14 and TRBJ2-1; D may be TRBD2 (5 bases). With 0 bases removed from V and 2 bases from J, the gap between germline ends came to 17 bases. Germline V gene sequence: CDR1 SGHDN, CDR2 FVKESK. This CDR3 contains 18 residues. CDR3: CASSQDGRRLAPYNEQFF. In nucleotides, the CDR3 is TGTGCCAGCAGCCAAGATGGGAGAAGGTTGGCCCCCTACAATGAGCAGTTCTTC.

The gene calls are TRBV30 and TRBJ1-4, with D maybe TRBD1 (6 bases). CDR3 length: 16 amino acids. Germline V gene data show CDR1 as GTSNPN and CDR2 as SVGIG (reference sequence). The ends were cut back, 2 bases at V and 7 bases at J, with 20 bases in the middle. The CDR3 DNA follows: TGTGCCTGGAGTCCTTACGTTCTCGAGGGGGGTGAAAAACTGTTTTTT. Its translation: CAWSPYVLEGGEKLFF.

The J gene is TRBJ2-7, the V gene TRBV7-2, with D perhaps given as TRBD1 or TRBD2 (5 bases each). The CDR3 has 15 residues. Germline V gene data show CDR1 as SGHTA and CDR2 as FQGNSA. Between the trimmed V and J ends, which lost 5 bases and 2 bases, there was a span of 16 bases. CDR3 sequence: CASSVSGTDTYEQYF. The CDR3 DNA reads TGTGCCAGCAGCGTCTCCGGGACGGATACCTACGAGCAGTACTTC.

The chain has TRBV15 and TRBJ2-5, with TRBD2 as a possible D gene (6 bases). The germline V gene has CDR1 LNHNV and CDR2 YYDKDF (reference sequence). This CDR3 contains 16 residues. Trimming left V 0 bases short and J 5 bases short, with 16 bases between. For the CDR3, the DNA is TGTGCCACCAGCAGAGATTTGGCGGGGAGCGGTGAGACCCAGTACTTC. This gives the protein CATSRDLAGSGETQYF. Filled out from reference TRBV15 and TRBJ2-5, the complete variable domain reads DAMVIQNPRYQVTQFGKPVTLSCSQTLNHNVMYWYQQKSSQAPKLLFHYYDKDFNNEADTPDNFQSRRPNTSFCFLDIRSPGLGDTAMYLCATSRDLAGSGETQYFGPGTRLLVL.

The V gene is TRBV9, the J gene TRBJ1-1, with D perhaps TRBD1 (6 bases). The CDR3 runs 15 residues. CDR1 is SGDLS, CDR2 YYNGEE, per germline. V was pared by 0 bases and J by 5 bases, with 14 bases between. CDR3: CASSVDQTQGTEAFF. DNA for the CDR3: TGTGCCAGCAGCGTAGATCAGACCCAGGGGACTGAAGCTTTCTTT.

J is TRBJ2-7 and V is TRBV7-8; weak D call: TRBD2 (6 bases). CDR1 is SGHVS, CDR2 FQNEAQ, per germline. V was pared by 1 base and J by 4 bases, with 14 bases between. The CDR3 runs 15 residues. The DNA of the CDR3 is TGTGCCAGCAGCTTAGGTGCGGGAAAAAATTACGAGCAGTACTTC. Protein sequence: CASSLGAGKNYEQYF. The full variable domain, in which reference TRBV7-8 and TRBJ2-7 provide the parts outside the CDR3, is GAGVSQSPRYKVAKRGQDVALRCDPISGHVSLFWYQQALGQGPEFLTYFQNEAQLDKSGLPSDRFFAERPEGSVSTLKIQRTQQEDSAVYLCASSLGAGKNYEQYFGPGTRLTVT.

This clone showed up just a few times. J is TRBJ2-1 and V is TRBV2; D uncertain. The germline gives CDR1 SNHLY, CDR2 FYNNEI. The CDR3 has 15 residues. V dropped 8 bases and J dropped 4 bases, with 18 bases sitting between them. This CDR3 is CASPAGSSPYNEQFF. CDR3 bases: TGTGCCAGCCCGGCCGGTAGCTCCCCGTACAATGAGCAGTTCTTC. Based on the CDR3 plus reference TRBV2 and TRBJ2-1, the full variable domain is EPEVTQTPSHQVTQMGQEVILRCVPISNHLYFYWYRQILGQKVEFLVSFYNNEISEKSEIFDDQFSVERPDGSNFTLKIRSTKLEDSAMYFCASPAGSSPYNEQFFGPGTRLTVL.

The rearrangement joins TRBV29-1 to TRBJ1-1, with D uncertain. V lost 8 bases to trimming and J lost 3 bases, with 19 bases between them. Germline CDR1 reads SQVTM; CDR2 reads ANQGSEA. This CDR3 has 14 residues. Written as DNA, the CDR3 is TGCAGCATTAAGGGCACCGAAAGGGACACTGAAGCTTTCTTT. Translation: CSIKGTERDTEAFF.

This chain connects TRBV27 to TRBJ2-2, with 8 positions matching TRBD2. The CDR3 totals 16 residues. The V and J ends lost 4 bases and 7 bases, in that order; junction bases with no gene match: 11. Germline CDR1 MNHEY, CDR2 SMNVEV (reference sequence). This CDR3 is CASSSTRAGVVGELFF. The CDR3 nucleotides read TGTGCCAGCAGTTCTACTCGAGCGGGAGTGGTCGGGGAGCTGTTTTTT.

The rearrangement links TRBV4-1 to TRBJ1-1; possible D gene TRBD1, 6 bases. CDR1 and CDR2 (germline): MGHRA, YSYEKL. Trimming stripped 0 bases from V and 2 bases from J, with 16 bases between. The CDR3 is made up of 17 amino acids. CDR3 DNA sequence: TGCGCCAGCAGCCAAGAGGGTATTGGGACAATAAACACTGAAGCTTTCTTT. Translated: CASSQEGIGTINTEAFF.

This clone was recorded a few times. V and J are TRBV5-1 and TRBJ2-3, with 7 bases lining up with TRBD2. CDR3 size: 14 residues. Germline values: CDR1 SGHRS, CDR2 YFSETQ. The V and J ends lost 4 bases and 5 bases, in that order; junction bases with no gene match: 7. This CDR3 is CASSPRLAGDTQYF. CDR3 coding DNA: TGCGCCAGCAGCCCCCGACTAGCAGGAGATACGCAGTATTTT.

The chain links TRBV11-3 to TRBJ2-2; possibly TRBD2 for D (7 bases). V lost 3 bases and J lost 6, with 11 bases in between. The CDR3 runs 14 residues. Germline V CDR1 and CDR2: SGHNT, YENEEA. The CDR3 nucleotides are TGTGCCAGCAGCTTCCAGGGGAGGGCCGGGGAGCTGTTTTTT. It specifies CASSFQGRAGELFF.

The CDR3 reads CASSLEAASHGYTF. Written as DNA, the CDR3 is TGTGCCAGCAGTTTAGAGGCAGCTTCCCATGGCTACACCTTC. The chain joins TRBV28 to TRBJ1-2; unclear D gene. V lost 2 bases to trimming and J lost 6 bases, with 13 bases between them. CDR1 MDHEN and CDR2 SYDVKM come from the germline V gene. The CDR3 is made up of 14 amino acids.

The chain joins TRBV27 to TRBJ2-7; D is ambiguous. Per the germline V gene, CDR1 is MNHEY and CDR2 is SMNVEV (reference sequence). V lost 2 bases to trimming and J lost 3 bases, with 11 bases between them. This CDR3 has 14 residues. CDR3 nucleotide sequence: TGTGCCAGCAGTTTAAAGGACCAGGACTACGAGCAGTACTTC. Translated, it gives CASSLKDQDYEQYF.